Listed here is a single TCR beta chain. The data were obtained in a study of blood T cell repertoires in COVID-19. Study background: Acute and convalescent COVID-19 samples came from the United States, Italy and Spain.

Per the authors' pipeline: For nucleated cells, counts were estimated from reference gene primer amplification. The data were produced by immunoSEQ multiplex PCR, yet TCRdb's version contains in-frame clones alone and is incomplete. The V and J calls and clone size were taken over from that table, and D and trimming were inferred from the DNA. The data contain fewer than 200,000 clones, roughly 89% of them singletons. The germline gives CDR1 LNHDA, CDR2 SQIVND (reference sequence). The CDR3 runs 14 residues. V shed 3 bases and J 7 bases; nucleotides not matched to a gene: 6. Material for sequencing was peripheral blood. The sequence was obtained from an older woman who had recovered from COVID-19. The V gene is TRBV19, the J gene TRBJ1-5; 7 nucleotides line up with TRBD1. The CDR3 DNA is TGTGCCAGTAGTATCCCCCAGGGGGAGCAGCCCCAGCATTTT. Protein sequence: CASSIPQGEQPQHF.